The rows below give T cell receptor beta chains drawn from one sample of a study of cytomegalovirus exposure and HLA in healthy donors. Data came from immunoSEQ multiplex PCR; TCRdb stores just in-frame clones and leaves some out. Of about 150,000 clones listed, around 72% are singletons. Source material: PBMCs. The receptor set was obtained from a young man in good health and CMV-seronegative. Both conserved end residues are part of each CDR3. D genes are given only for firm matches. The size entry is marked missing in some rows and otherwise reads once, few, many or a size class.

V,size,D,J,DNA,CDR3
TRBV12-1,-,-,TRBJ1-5,TGTGCCAGCAGCGGGAGGAGGCAGGCCGATCAGCCCCAGCATTTT,CASSGRRQADQPQHF
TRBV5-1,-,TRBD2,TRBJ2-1,TGCGCCAGCAGCTTAGGGACTAGCGCCAATGAGCAGTTCTTC,CASSLGTSANEQFF
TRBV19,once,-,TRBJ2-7,TGTGCCAGTAGTATGGGGGGACAGCGGTTCAGCTACGAGCAGTACTTC,CASSMGGQRFSYEQYF
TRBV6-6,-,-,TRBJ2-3,TGTGCCAGCAGTCCTAATCCAGATACGCAGTATTTT,CASSPNPDTQYF
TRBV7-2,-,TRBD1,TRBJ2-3,TGTGCCAGCAGCTTACGAGGGGGCAGCACAGATACGCAGTATTTT,CASSLRGGSTDTQYF
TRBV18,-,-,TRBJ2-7,TGTGCCAGCTCAGACGGGTTGATCCTCTCCTACGAGCAGTACTTC,CASSDGLILSYEQYF
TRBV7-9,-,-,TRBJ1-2,TGTTCCAGCAGCTTAGGGGCGGGGAGGAGTAACTATGGCTACACCTTC,CSSSLGAGRSNYGYTF
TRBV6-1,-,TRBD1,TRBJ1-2,TGTGCCAGCAGTACCGGGACAGGGGGCGAAGGCTACACCTTC,CASSTGTGGEGYTF
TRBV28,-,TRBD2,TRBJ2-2,TGTGCCAGCAGTCTTGGGACTAGCCCGACCGGGGAGCTGTTTTTT,CASSLGTSPTGELFF
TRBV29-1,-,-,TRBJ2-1,TGCAGCGTTGACACCTACAATGAGCAGTTCTTC,CSVDTYNEQFF
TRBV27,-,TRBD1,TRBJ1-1,TGTGCCAGCAGACGACAGGGGCGGAACACTGAAGCTTTCTTT,CASRRQGRNTEAFF
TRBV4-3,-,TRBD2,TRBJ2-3,TGCGCCAGCAGCCAAGAAAGCCGTGGAGCGGGAGTTGGAGATACGCAGTATTTT,CASSQESRGAGVGDTQYF
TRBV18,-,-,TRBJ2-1,TGTGCCAGCTCACCAACTAGCAGGGATGAGCAGTTCTTC,CASSPTSRDEQFF
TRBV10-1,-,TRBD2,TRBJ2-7,TGCGCCAGCAGTCAACTCACGGCGGGAGATCCCCACGAGCAGTACTTC,CASSQLTAGDPHEQYF
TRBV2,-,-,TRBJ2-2,TGTGCCAGCAGTGAACAGGGATATGAGAACACCGGGGAGCTGTTTTTT,CASSEQGYENTGELFF
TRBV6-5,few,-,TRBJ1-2,TGTGCCAGCAGTGAATCCGGGGGGCTGGGGGGCTACACCTTC,CASSESGGLGGYTF
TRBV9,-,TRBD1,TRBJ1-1,TGTGCCAGCACCCCAGGCGGGGGACAGGGGAACACTGAAGCTTTCTTT,CASTPGGGQGNTEAFF
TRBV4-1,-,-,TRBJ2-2,TGCGCCAGCAGCCCACAGGGTGGAGGCACCGGGGAGCTGTTTTTT,CASSPQGGGTGELFF
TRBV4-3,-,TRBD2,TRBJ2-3,TGCGCCAGCAGCCCGGGGCGAGGCGGGAGTAGAAATACGCAGTATTTT,CASSPGRGGSRNTQYF
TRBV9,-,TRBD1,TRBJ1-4,TGTGCCAGCAGCGGAGGACAGGGAATAGGTGAAAAACTGTTTTTT,CASSGGQGIGEKLFF
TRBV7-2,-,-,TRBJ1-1,TGTGCCAGCAGCTTACCACGGGTTGGAGCTTTCTTT,CASSLPRVGAFF
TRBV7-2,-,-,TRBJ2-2,TGTGCCAGCAGGCAGGACTCAAACACCGGGGAGCTGTTTTTT,CASRQDSNTGELFF
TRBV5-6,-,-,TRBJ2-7,TGTGCCAGCAGCCCCCGGTGGGGCGGATACGAGCAGTACTTC,CASSPRWGGYEQYF
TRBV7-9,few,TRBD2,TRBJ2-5,TGTTCCAGCAGTGGGGAGGGGGAGACCCAGTACTTC,CSSSGEGETQYF
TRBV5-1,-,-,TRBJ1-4,TGCGCCAGCAGTTTCGGGGTCACTGCAACTAATGAAAAACTGTTTTTT,CASSFGVTATNEKLFF
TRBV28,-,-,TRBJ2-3,TGTGCCAGCAGTTCCCAGCTCTCGGGGGTAGATACGCAGTATTTT,CASSSQLSGVDTQYF